These 29 T cell receptor beta chains came from one sample sequenced in a study of blood T cells in healthy people across ages. Together with a sample-barcoded 5' primer, a J-beta primer mix was included in a second PCR lasting 7 to 11 cycles. TCRdb ran MiXCR on the 5' RACE reads and lists one entry per CDR3 protein. Here the sample spans about 1.5 million distinct CDR3 sequences, 40% to 45% being singletons. Sequencing used blood. These receptors all come from a woman under 30 in good health.

The chain couples TRBV9 to TRBJ2-5; 11 nucleotides match TRBD2. V lost 4 bases and J lost 2; bases outside the gene matches: 4. The CDR3 is made up of 15 amino acids. CDR1 is SGDLS and CDR2 is YYNGEE in the germline V gene. CDR3 loop: CASSFGTSGQETQYF. The DNA for the CDR3 is TGTGCCAGCAGCTTCGGGACTAGCGGACAAGAGACCCAGTACTTC.

This clonotype appeared many times. The chain links TRBV27 to TRBJ2-1; 10 bases are a match to TRBD2. CDR3 length: 15 residues. The junction had 4 bases not matched to a gene; V was cut back by 6 bases and J by 2 bases. In germline, CDR1 is MNHEY, CDR2 SMNVEV (reference sequence). In DNA form, the CDR3 reads TGTGCCAGCAGCCTCGGGACTAGCGCCTACAATGAGCAGTTCTTC. It translates to CASSLGTSAYNEQFF.

The chain joins TRBV19 to TRBJ2-7; 8 nucleotides match TRBD1. The CDR3 is 13 amino acids. Per germline, CDR1 LNHDA and CDR2 SQIVND (reference sequence). Germline trimming cut 9 bases from V and 7 bases from J; bases unmatched to any gene: 11. CDR3 amino acids: CASRAGGYNEQYF. For the CDR3, the DNA is TGTGCCAGCCGGGCAGGGGGCTACAATGAGCAGTACTTC.

The chain recombines TRBV6-9 with TRBJ2-7; 9 bases are a match to TRBD1. This CDR3 has 17 residues. Germline loops: CDR1 MNHGY, CDR2 SVAAGI. V was pared by 4 bases and J by 6 bases, with 16 bases of the junction left unmatched. CDR3 residues: CASSSLQGALILCEQYF. The CDR3 nucleotides read TGTGCCAGCAGTTCATTACAGGGGGCTCTCATTCTCTGCGAGCAGTACTTC.

This clonotype turned up a few times. The CDR3 here is CASSHGQVNIQYF. DNA for the CDR3: TGTGCCAGCAGCCACGGACAAGTAAACATTCAGTACTTC. This chain connects TRBV14 to TRBJ2-4; D is perhaps TRBD1 (5 bases). V lost 3 bases to trimming and J lost 6 bases, with 9 bases between them. Germline values: CDR1 SGHDN, CDR2 FVKESK. This CDR3 is 13 amino acids long.

The CDR3 bases are TGCAGTGCTAGGCGGGCCCAGGGGTATGGCTACACCTTC. Amino acids: CSARRAQGYGYTF. The chain uses TRBV20-1 and TRBJ1-2, with D maybe TRBD1 (6 bases). This CDR3 contains 13 residues. Germline V gives CDR1 DFQATT, CDR2 SNEGSKA (reference sequence). V lost 3 bases and J lost 5, with 13 bases in between.

V gene TRBV20-1 combines with J gene TRBJ2-3, with 14 bases identical to TRBD2. Per germline, CDR1 DFQATT and CDR2 SNEGSKA (reference sequence). The CDR3 runs to 15 residues. The trim removed 5 bases at V and 6 bases at J, leaving 7 bases unmatched. The CDR3 nucleotides are TGCAGTGCTTCCCTTTGGACTAGCGGGAGGGATACGCAGTATTTT. It encodes CSASLWTSGRDTQYF.

The rearrangement links TRBV6-1 to TRBJ1-6; possibly TRBD1 for D (6 bases). Germline values: CDR1 MNHNS, CDR2 SASEGT. This CDR3 has 14 amino acids. V lost 3 bases and J 10 bases, leaving 13 bases between the germline ends. CDR3 sequence (DNA): TGTGCCAGCAGTGACAGGGGCTACGGGTCACCCCTCCACTTT. It specifies CASSDRGYGSPLHF.

This clonotype appeared many times. The chain is built from TRBV6-5 and TRBJ2-5; D uncertain. The germline CDR1 and CDR2 sequences are MNHEY and SVGAGI. V lost 0 bases to trimming and J lost 4 bases, with 9 bases between them. CDR3 length equals 14 residues. The CDR3 bases are TGTGCCAGCAGTTACTCGGACCGGTTAGAGACCCAGTACTTC. Translating it yields CASSYSDRLETQYF.

In DNA, the CDR3 is TGCAGCGTTGAAGACAGGGGCGCTATGCGCTACACCTTC. It specifies CSVEDRGAMRYTF. The gene calls are TRBV29-1 and TRBJ1-2; D is possibly TRBD1 (6 bases). Germline V CDR1 and CDR2: SQVTM, ANQGSEA. CDR3 size: 13 residues. Trimming removed 0 bases at V and 9 bases at J, with 14 bases between.

Comment on this clonotype: A much larger clone lies a single base off, so this may be a read error. This rearrangement joins TRBV7-2 to TRBJ2-7; the match to TRBD2 covers 7 bases. Germline V gene lookup returns CDR1 SGHTA and CDR2 FQGNSA. With 5 bases clipped from V and 2 bases from J, the junction kept 6 bases outside the gene matches. This CDR3 contains 14 residues. The CDR3 sequence: CASSVIGGTYEQYF. Here the CDR3 DNA reads TGTGCCAGCAGCGTAATCGGGGGGACCTACGAGCAGTACTTC.

This clonotype appeared a few times. This chain links TRBV28 with TRBJ1-1; D is ambiguous. Trimming removed 3 bases at V and 4 bases at J, with 9 bases between. Germline V CDR1 and CDR2: MDHEN, SYDVKM. There are 13 residues in the CDR3. CDR3: CASSFPVGTEAFF. DNA of the CDR3: TGTGCCAGCAGTTTCCCAGTCGGCACTGAAGCTTTCTTT. The whole variable domain, filled in from reference TRBV28 and TRBJ1-1, reads DVKVTQSSRYLVKRTGEKVFLECVQDMDHENMFWYRQDPGLGLRLIYFSYDVKMKEKGDIPEGYSVSREKKERFSLILESASTNQTSMYLCASSFPVGTEAFFGQGTRLTVV.

The chain is built from TRBV6-6 and TRBJ1-1; no reliable D call. In germline, CDR1 is MNHNY, CDR2 SVGAGI (reference sequence). The CDR3 has 14 amino acids. Trimming stripped 4 bases from V and 1 base from J, with 10 bases between. The CDR3: CASSFPEGNTEAFF. The CDR3 DNA reads TGTGCCAGCAGTTTCCCCGAGGGGAACACTGAAGCTTTCTTT.

With regard to this clonotype: One end of the junction varies from germline; a read error may be responsible. The chain employs TRBV10-3 and TRBJ2-2; D not certain. The CDR3 is made up of 14 amino acids. Looked up from germline, CDR1 is ENHRY and CDR2 is SYGVKD. As DNA, the CDR3 is TGTGCCATCAGTACCACGGTGAACACCAGGGAGCTGTTTTTT. Residues: CAISTTVNTRELFF.

This clonotype has just one count. At one boundary the junction diverges from the germline segment, which might be a read error. The V and J genes are TRBV12-3 or TRBV12-4 and TRBJ2-1; possibly TRBD2 for D (6 bases). This CDR3 spans 14 amino acids. The CDR3 protein is CASGGTAWFDERFF. The CDR3 DNA reads TGTGCCAGCGGAGGGACCGCCTGGTTCGATGAGCGGTTCTTC.

This clonotype was detected only a few times. The V gene is TRBV7-9, the J gene TRBJ2-5, with D tentatively TRBD1 (6 bases). The germline V gene encodes CDR1 SEHNR and CDR2 FQNEAQ (reference sequence). The V end was cut by 5 bases, the J end by 0 bases, with 13 bases between. The CDR3 covers 15 residues. CDR3 coding DNA: TGTGCCAGCAGCATACAGGGAACGTACCAAGAGACCCAGTACTTC. Translated, it gives CASSIQGTYQETQYF.

This clonotype was recorded once. V usage is TRBV20-1 and J usage is TRBJ2-7; 8 positions agree with TRBD2. Per germline, CDR1 DFQATT and CDR2 SNEGSKA (reference sequence). V was clipped by 4 bases and J by 7 bases; unmatched bases: 18. This CDR3 region has 16 residues. In nucleotides, the CDR3 is TGCAGTGCTACTACCGGGGGGGGGTTTTCCTACAATGAGCAGTACTTC. Protein product: CSATTGGGFSYNEQYF.

In regard to this clonotype: Germline is not matched at one junction end, which may reflect a read error. The chain uses TRBV12-3 or TRBV12-4 and TRBJ1-2; D not certain. This CDR3 has 15 amino acids. The CDR3 spells CASTIGAERNYGYTF. The CDR3 coding sequence is TGTGCTAGCACTATCGGTGCAGAGCGGAACTATGGCTACACCTTC.

Notes on this clonotype: The junction does not match germline at one end; this may be a read error. The V and J genes are TRBV9 and TRBJ2-3; D is uncertain. Germline lookup yields CDR1 SGDLS and CDR2 YYNGEE. The CDR3 has 12 amino acids. The CDR3 DNA sequence: TGTGCCAGAAGCGTAGATGGGTTTACGCAGTATTTT. It encodes CARSVDGFTQYF.

This clonotype has only a few counts. The gene calls are TRBV7-2 and TRBJ1-1; D is unresolved. The germline V gene has CDR1 SGHTA and CDR2 FQGNSA. The CDR3 runs to 14 residues. Between the trimmed V and J ends, which lost 0 bases and 6 bases, there was a span of 11 bases. The CDR3 sequence is CASSLALRTAEAFF. CDR3 sequence (DNA): TGTGCCAGCAGCTTAGCTTTGAGGACGGCTGAAGCTTTCTTT.

This clonotype turned up a few times. The rearrangement links TRBV20-1 to TRBJ1-2; a possible D gene is TRBD1 (5 bases). Germline loops: CDR1 DFQATT, CDR2 SNEGSKA (reference sequence). The V end lost 0 bases, the J end lost 6 bases, and 8 bases lay between the germline ends. This CDR3 is built from 12 residues. This CDR3 reads CSARELGDGYTF. Here the CDR3 DNA reads TGCAGTGCTAGAGAATTGGGGGATGGCTACACCTTC.

This clonotype was observed a few times. The chain carries TRBV15 and TRBJ2-3; perhaps TRBD1 as D (6 bases). Trimming stripped 0 bases from V and 6 bases from J, with 13 bases between. The CDR3 spans 15 residues. The germline gives CDR1 LNHNV, CDR2 YYDKDF (reference sequence). CDR3 sequence reads: CATSRESRGFDTQYF. In DNA form, the CDR3 reads TGTGCCACCAGCAGAGAAAGCAGGGGATTTGATACGCAGTATTTT.

V and J are TRBV12-3 or TRBV12-4 and TRBJ1-1, with unresolved D. The length of the CDR3 is 14 residues. V lost 1 base to trimming and J lost 2 bases, with 8 bases between them. Here the CDR3 reads CASSLGEINTEAFF. CDR3 DNA: TGTGCCAGCAGTTTAGGTGAGATAAACACTGAAGCTTTCTTT.

The chain is built from TRBV27 and TRBJ2-7, with 8 nucleotides matching TRBD2. CDR3 length equals 15 residues. The V and J ends lost 1 base and 7 bases, in that order; junction bases with no gene match: 9. Germline-derived CDR1 and CDR2 are MNHEY and SMNVEV (reference sequence). The CDR3 region has the DNA TGTGCCAGCAGTTTATTAAGCGGGAGCGGGAATGAGCAGTACTTC. This gives the protein CASSLLSGSGNEQYF.

The rearrangement uses TRBV11-2 and TRBJ1-1; possible D gene TRBD1, 6 bases. This CDR3 is built from 18 residues. Germline loops: CDR1 SGHAT, CDR2 FQNNGV. Trimming took off 5 bases at V and 4 bases at J, with 26 bases between the two ends. The CDR3 DNA reads TGTGCCAGCAGCCGGTCCTTTGGGAGGGGGGGGATTGTCACTGAAGCTTTCTTT. This encodes CASSRSFGRGGIVTEAFF.

This clonotype was seen a few times. The J gene is TRBJ2-1, the V gene TRBV29-1, with D perhaps TRBD1 or TRBD2 (5 bases each). Germline V gene lookup returns CDR1 SQVTM and CDR2 ANQGSEA. V lost 0 bases to trimming and J lost 11 bases, with 5 bases between them. The CDR3 covers 10 residues. This chain's CDR3 is CSVEEGQQFF. The CDR3 region has the DNA TGCAGCGTTGAAGAGGGACAGCAGTTCTTC.

The J gene is TRBJ2-7, the V gene TRBV4-3; D unresolved. The DNA matches TRBJ2-5 better at its end, which makes the J call doubtful. The germline V gene has CDR1 LGHNA and CDR2 YSLEER. This CDR3 has 16 amino acids. In DNA, the CDR3 is TGCGCCAGCAGCCAAGATCTTGACCTCTTTGGGGAGACCCAGTACTTC. Translation: CASSQDLDLFGETQYF.

The chain has TRBV27 and TRBJ2-1, with 10 bases fitting TRBD2. V lost 8 bases, J lost 6 bases, and 10 bases stayed unmatched. In germline, CDR1 is MNHEY, CDR2 SMNVEV (reference sequence). The CDR3 is made up of 15 amino acids. This CDR3 reads CASSPSGSLSNEQFF. The CDR3 nucleotides read TGTGCCAGCTCCCCTAGCGGGAGCTTGAGCAATGAGCAGTTCTTC.

This clonotype came up a few times. Written as DNA, the CDR3 is TGCGCCAGCAGCCAAGATGGTGCGGGAGCCACCACAGATACGCAGTATTTT. This translates into CASSQDGAGATTDTQYF. The V gene is TRBV4-3, the J gene TRBJ2-3; 7 positions match TRBD2. This CDR3 spans 17 amino acids. Trimming cost V 0 bases and J 2 bases; bases outside gene matches: 8. The germline CDR1 and CDR2 sequences are LGHNA and YSLEER.